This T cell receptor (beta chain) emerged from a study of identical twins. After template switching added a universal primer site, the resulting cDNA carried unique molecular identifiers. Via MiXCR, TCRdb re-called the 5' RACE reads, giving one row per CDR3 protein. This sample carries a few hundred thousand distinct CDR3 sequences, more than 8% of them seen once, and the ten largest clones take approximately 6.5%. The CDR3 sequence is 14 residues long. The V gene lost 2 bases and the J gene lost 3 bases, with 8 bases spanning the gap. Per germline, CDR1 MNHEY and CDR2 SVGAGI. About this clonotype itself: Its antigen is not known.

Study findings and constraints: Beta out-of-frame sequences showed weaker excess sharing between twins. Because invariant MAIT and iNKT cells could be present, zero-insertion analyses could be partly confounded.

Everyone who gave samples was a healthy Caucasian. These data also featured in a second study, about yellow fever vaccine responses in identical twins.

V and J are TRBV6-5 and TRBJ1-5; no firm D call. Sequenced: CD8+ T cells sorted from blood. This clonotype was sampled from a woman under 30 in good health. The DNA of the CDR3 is TGTGCCAGCAGTTACGGGCGGGACAATCAGCCCCAGCATTTT. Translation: CASSYGRDNQPQHF.